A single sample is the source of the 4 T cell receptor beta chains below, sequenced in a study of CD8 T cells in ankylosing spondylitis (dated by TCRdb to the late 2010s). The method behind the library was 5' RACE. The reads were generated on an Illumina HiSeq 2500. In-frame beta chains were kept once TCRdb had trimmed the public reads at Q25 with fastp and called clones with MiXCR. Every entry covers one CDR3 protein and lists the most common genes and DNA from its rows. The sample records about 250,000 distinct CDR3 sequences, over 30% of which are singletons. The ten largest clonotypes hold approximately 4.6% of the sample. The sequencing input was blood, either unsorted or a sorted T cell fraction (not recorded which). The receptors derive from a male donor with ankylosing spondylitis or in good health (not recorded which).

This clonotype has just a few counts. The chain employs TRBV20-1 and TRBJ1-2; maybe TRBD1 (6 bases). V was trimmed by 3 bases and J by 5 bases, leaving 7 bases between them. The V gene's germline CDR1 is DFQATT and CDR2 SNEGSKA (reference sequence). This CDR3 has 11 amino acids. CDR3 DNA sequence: TGCAGTGCTAGTACAGGGTATGGCTACACCTTC. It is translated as CSASTGYGYTF.

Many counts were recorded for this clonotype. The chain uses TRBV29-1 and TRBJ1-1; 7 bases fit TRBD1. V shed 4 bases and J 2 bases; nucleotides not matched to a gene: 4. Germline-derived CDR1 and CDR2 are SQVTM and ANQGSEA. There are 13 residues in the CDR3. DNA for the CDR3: TGCAGCGTTGGGGGACAGCAAAACACTGAAGCTTTCTTT. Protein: CSVGGQQNTEAFF.

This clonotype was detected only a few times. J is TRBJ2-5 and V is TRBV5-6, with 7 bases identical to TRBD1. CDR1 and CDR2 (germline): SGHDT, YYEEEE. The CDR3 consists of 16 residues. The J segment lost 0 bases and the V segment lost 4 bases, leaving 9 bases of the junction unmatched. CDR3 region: CASSLWTGLYQETQYF. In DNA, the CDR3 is TGTGCCAGCAGCCTCTGGACAGGCTTGTACCAAGAGACCCAGTACTTC.

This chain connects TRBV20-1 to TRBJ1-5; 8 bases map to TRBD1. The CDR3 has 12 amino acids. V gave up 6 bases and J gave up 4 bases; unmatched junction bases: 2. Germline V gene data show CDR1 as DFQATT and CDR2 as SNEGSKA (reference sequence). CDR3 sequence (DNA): TGCAGTGCCTGGGACAGGAATCAGCCCCAGCATTTT. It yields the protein CSAWDRNQPQHF.